This T cell receptor beta chain was observed in a study of cytomegalovirus exposure and HLA in healthy donors. The PCR made use of 60 Vbeta and 13 Jbeta primers. Produced via immunoSEQ multiplex PCR; TCRdb's table is partial and in-frame only. The sample holds under 200,000 clones, 65% to 70% seen once. The CDR3 spans 12 residues. CDR1 and CDR2 from the germline V gene are SQVTM and ANQGSEA. The sequence derives from a woman aged 18 to 35 in good health and CMV-seropositive. The chain has TRBV29-1 and TRBJ2-5; the D is unclear. With the DNA end fitting TRBJ2-7 better, the J assignment may be wrong. Sequenced material: PBMCs. CDR3 protein: CSVEEGAYEQYF. The CDR3 DNA is TGCAGCGTTGAAGAGGGCGCCTACGAGCAGTACTTC.